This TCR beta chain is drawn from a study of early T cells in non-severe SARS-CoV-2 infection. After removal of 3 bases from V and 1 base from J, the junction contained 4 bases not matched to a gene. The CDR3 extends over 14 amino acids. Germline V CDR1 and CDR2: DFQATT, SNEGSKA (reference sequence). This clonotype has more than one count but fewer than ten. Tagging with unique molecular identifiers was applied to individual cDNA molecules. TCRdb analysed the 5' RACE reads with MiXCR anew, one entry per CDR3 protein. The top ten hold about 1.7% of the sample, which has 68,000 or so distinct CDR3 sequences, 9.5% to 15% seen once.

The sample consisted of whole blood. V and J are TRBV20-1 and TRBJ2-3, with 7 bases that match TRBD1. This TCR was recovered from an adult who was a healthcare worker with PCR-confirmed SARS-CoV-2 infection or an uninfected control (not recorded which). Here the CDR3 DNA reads TGCAGTGCTAGCACCGGGACAGGCACAGATACGCAGTATTTT. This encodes CSASTGTGTDTQYF.